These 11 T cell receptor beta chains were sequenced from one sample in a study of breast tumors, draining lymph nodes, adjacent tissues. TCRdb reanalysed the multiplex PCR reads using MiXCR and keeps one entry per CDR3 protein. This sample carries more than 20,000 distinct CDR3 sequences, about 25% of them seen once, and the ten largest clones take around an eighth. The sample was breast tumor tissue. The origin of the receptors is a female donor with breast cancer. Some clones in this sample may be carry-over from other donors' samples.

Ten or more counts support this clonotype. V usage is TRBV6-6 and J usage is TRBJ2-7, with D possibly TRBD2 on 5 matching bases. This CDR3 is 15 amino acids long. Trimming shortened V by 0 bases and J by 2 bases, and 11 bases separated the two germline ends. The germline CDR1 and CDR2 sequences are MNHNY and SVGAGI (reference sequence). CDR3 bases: TGTGCCAGCAGTTACTCAGTGGCGGGCCCCTACGAGCAGTACTTC. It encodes CASSYSVAGPYEQYF.

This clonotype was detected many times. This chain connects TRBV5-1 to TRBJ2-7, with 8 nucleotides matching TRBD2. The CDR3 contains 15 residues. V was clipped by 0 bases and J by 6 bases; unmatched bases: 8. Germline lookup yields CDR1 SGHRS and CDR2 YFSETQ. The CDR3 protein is CASSLEPAGESEQYF. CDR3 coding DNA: TGCGCCAGCAGCTTGGAACCAGCGGGAGAAAGCGAGCAGTACTTC.

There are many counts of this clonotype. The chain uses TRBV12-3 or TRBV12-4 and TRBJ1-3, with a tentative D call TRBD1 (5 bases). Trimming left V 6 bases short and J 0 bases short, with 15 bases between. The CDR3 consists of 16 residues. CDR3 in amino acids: CASSLDTILSGNTIYF. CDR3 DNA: TGTGCCAGCAGCCTGGACACGATTCTCTCTGGAAACACCATATATTTT.

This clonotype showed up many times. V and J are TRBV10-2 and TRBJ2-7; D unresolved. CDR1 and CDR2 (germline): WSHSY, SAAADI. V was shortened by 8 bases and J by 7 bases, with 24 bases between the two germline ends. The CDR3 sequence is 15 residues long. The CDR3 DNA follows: TGCGCCAGCGGGGAAGGCGGTTTAGGCGGACGTGAGCAGTACTTC. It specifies CASGEGGLGGREQYF.

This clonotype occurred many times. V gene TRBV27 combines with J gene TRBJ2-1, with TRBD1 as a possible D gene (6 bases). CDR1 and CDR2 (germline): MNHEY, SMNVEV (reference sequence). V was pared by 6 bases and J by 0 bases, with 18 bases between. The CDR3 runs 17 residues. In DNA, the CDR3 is TGTGCCAGCAGCCCAGGGGCGGGCCCGAGCTCCTACAATGAGCAGTTCTTC. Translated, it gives CASSPGAGPSSYNEQFF.

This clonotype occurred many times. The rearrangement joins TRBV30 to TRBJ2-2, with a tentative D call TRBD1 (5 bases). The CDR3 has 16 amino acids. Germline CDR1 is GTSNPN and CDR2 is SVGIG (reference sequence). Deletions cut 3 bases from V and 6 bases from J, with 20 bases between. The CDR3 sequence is CAWSIARARGPGELFF. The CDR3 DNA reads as TGTGCCTGGAGCATAGCCAGGGCGAGAGGACCCGGGGAGCTGTTTTTT.

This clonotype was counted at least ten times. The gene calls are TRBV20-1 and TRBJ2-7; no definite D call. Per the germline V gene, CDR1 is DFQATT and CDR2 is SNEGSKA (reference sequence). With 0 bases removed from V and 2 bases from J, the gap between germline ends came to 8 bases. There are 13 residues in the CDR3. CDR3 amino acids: CSARDFRTYEQYF. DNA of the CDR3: TGCAGTGCTAGAGACTTCCGAACCTACGAGCAGTACTTC.

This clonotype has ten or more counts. CDR3 amino acids: CASGFEGGGYTF. The DNA of the CDR3 is TGTGCTAGTGGTTTCGAGGGTGGGGGCTACACCTTC. The J gene is TRBJ1-2, the V gene TRBV12-5, with unresolved D. The CDR3 loop spans 12 amino acids. Germline V gene lookup returns CDR1 LGHNT and CDR2 FRNRAP. V was trimmed by 3 bases and J by 8 bases, leaving 10 bases between them.

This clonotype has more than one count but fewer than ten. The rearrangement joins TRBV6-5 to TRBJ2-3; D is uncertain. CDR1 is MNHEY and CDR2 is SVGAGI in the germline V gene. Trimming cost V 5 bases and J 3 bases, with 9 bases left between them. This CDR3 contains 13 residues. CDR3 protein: CASSPHATDTQYF. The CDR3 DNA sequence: TGTGCCAGCAGTCCCCACGCTACAGATACGCAGTATTTT.

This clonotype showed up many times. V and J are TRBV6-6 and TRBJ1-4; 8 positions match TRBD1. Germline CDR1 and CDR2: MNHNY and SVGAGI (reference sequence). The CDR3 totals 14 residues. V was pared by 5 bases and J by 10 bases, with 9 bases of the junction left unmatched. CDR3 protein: CASSPSRDRLKLFF. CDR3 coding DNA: TGTGCCAGCAGTCCGTCCCGGGACAGGCTAAAACTGTTTTTT.

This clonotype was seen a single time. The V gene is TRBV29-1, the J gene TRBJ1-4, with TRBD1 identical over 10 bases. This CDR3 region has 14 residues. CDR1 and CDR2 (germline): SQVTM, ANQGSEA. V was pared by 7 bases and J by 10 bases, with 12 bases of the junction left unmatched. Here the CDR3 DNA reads TGCAGCGCTGACACGACAGGGGGCGGTGGAAAACTGTTTTTT. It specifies CSADTTGGGGKLFF.